Included here is one T cell receptor (beta chain) sequence, with context. Its antigen is unknown. Documented time point: neoterminal ileum biopsy at postoperative endoscopy, about 6 months after surgery. The CDR3 contains 18 residues. Trimming cost V 2 bases and J 3 bases, with 21 bases left between them. This record comes from a study of T cell repertoires in ileal Crohn's disease. Across the whole study: About half received postoperative treatment, some ten with thiopurines and about 20 anti-TNF. M6 samples are neoterminal ileum biopsies from postoperative colonoscopy. Findings and limits, study-wide: Every patient over 26.8% clonality showed endoscopic recurrence.

Repertoires were generated with immunoSEQ multiplex PCR, while TCRdb's copy carries only in-frame clones and drops some. This sample has about 62,000 clones, with about 89% found just once. This sequence joins TRBV23-1 and TRBJ2-3; D unclear. TRBV23-1 is recorded as an ORF, its role being uncertain. Specimen: ileal tissue. The sequence was obtained from an adult with Crohn's disease. Here the CDR3 DNA reads TGCGCCAGCAGTCAAATGTCCCCGCCAGACAATCCGACAGATACGCAGTATTTT. Translation: CASSQMSPPDNPTDTQYF.